The subject of this entry is one T cell receptor beta chain. This entry belongs to a study of T cell responses to AZD1222 COVID-19 vaccine. Using immunoSEQ multiplex PCR, the repertoire was profiled, and TCRdb retains in-frame clones only, with some absent. The sample lists some 90,000 clones, 88% occurring once. Germline V gives CDR1 SQVTM, CDR2 ANQGSEA. The length of the CDR3 is 13 residues. Trimming left V 1 base short and J 6 bases short, with 10 bases between. The receptor was derived from an adult in good health. The V and J genes are TRBV29-1 and TRBJ2-4, with a weak D call TRBD1 (5 bases). This material consisted of peripheral blood, taken on day 0 of AZD1222 vaccination. DNA for the CDR3: TGCAGCGTTGAAGGGCCTAGGGGAAACATTCAGTACTTC. This gives the protein CSVEGPRGNIQYF.